Listed below are T cell receptor beta chains from one sample, sequenced in a study of radiotherapy plus CTLA-4 blockade in lung cancer. Sequenced by immunoSEQ multiplex PCR; TCRdb stores in-frame clones only, minus some. The sample lists 24,000 or so clones; around 71% were seen once. Sequences were derived from peripheral blood, sampled from a patient treated with radiotherapy plus ipilimumab. Source of these receptors: a human donor with non-small cell lung cancer whose response to radiotherapy plus ipilimumab could not be evaluated. Each CDR3 is given without its conserved first and last residue.

v_call,cdr3_aa
TRBV7-7,ASSRTSGATLGGETQY
TRBV7-9,ASSLRGGTGELF
TRBV15,ATSRDGGTIYNEQF
TRBV10-3,AISRGTGSFQGYT
TRBV6-5,ASRRDSTSYEQY
TRBV10-3,AISSGFYEQY
TRBV28,ASSTPRPNRAGANVLT
TRBV5-1,ASSVKAGLRDEQF
TRBV5-1,ASSRGEATEAF
TRBV9,ASSLGLDGEQF
TRBV6-5,ASSYGRDETQY
TRBV9,ASSVLPWAYSNQPQH
TRBV4-3,ASSPGQGAFNYGYT
TRBV7-8,ASSLAVSGRAREQY
TRBV2,ASSELAGGTDTQY
TRBV5-1,ASSLGGTSYGDEQF
TRBV7-2,ASSYSPGKSYEQY
TRBV5-4,ASSSAGGPRETQY
TRBV7-9,ASSVTSGRQNIQY
TRBV27,ASSPLADPYEQY
TRBV12-5,ASGLKSIAGVSTGELF
TRBV6-6,ASSYPRTNEKLF
TRBV7-9,ASSLAALRVDEQY
TRBV9,ASSVGEGADTEAF
TRBV29-1,SVQAGTSTDTQY
TRBV2,ASKPSASSYEQY
TRBV15,AASSRDRGTEAF
TRBV2,ASSESRVDTGELF
TRBV27,ASSFRASGGYTDTQY
TRBV27,ASRNTVNTEAF
TRBV5-6,ASSLTGIYEQY
TRBV2,ASSEALTGLEAF
TRBV6-1,ASRGLAGVSEQY
TRBV18,ASSSGVGSNQPQH
TRBV5-1,ASSLRDRVGEQY
TRBV5-6,ASSRTGRYEQF
TRBV7-9,ASSLGGSYNEQF
TRBV19,ASSPSTATYEQY
TRBV6-4,ASSRQGSYEQY
TRBV5-1,ASSARQGARASGRYEQF
TRBV6-1,ANPSSQGNTIY
TRBV29-1,SVKFASGSLKTQY
TRBV4-3,ASSQGTNRRGLF
TRBV4-1,ASSQDAGGLDTQY